The 20 T cell receptor beta chains below come from one sample, sequenced in a study of T cell clonality in common variable immunodeficiency. This table comes from immunoSEQ multiplex PCR, and its TCRdb copy is limited to in-frame clones, with some not included. Altogether 45,000 to 70,000 clones were found in the sample, and no singletons occur. Input material: peripheral blood mononuclear cells. These receptors were collected from a person between 18 and 75 years old in good health.

This clone was counted at least ten times. The CDR3 end lies 3 residues beyond the end of the read and is filled in from the germline J gene. The V and J genes are TRBV7-3 and TRBJ1-5; D ambiguous. Trimming took off 0 bases at V and 6 bases at J, with 6 bases between the two ends. The CDR3 has 13 residues. CDR1 is SGHTA and CDR2 is FQGTGA in the germline V gene. CDR3 protein: CASSLTNRQPQHF. The CDR3 bases that were read are TGTGCCAGCAGCTTAACAAATCGTCAGCCC.

There are many counts of this clone. The read stops 3 residues short of the end of the CDR3; the missing end is completed from the germline J gene. This chain connects TRBV28 to TRBJ2-1; 15 bases fit TRBD2. There are 15 residues in the CDR3. Per the germline V gene, CDR1 is MDHEN and CDR2 is SYDVKM. After removal of 5 bases from V and 9 bases from J, the junction contained 5 bases not matched to a gene. The sequenced CDR3 bases are TGTGCCAGCAGTCATGGACTAGCGGGAGGGGCTGAG. Encoded protein: CASSHGLAGGAE. The entire CDR3 protein reads CASSHGLAGGAEQFF.

This clone has ten or more counts. The read terminates 3 residues before the CDR3 end, so the remaining end is supplied by the germline J gene. The rearrangement uses TRBV11-2 and TRBJ1-4; 7 nucleotides match TRBD1. The CDR3 extends over 14 amino acids. The germline V gene encodes CDR1 SGHAT and CDR2 FQNNGV. V lost 4 bases and J lost 8; bases outside the gene matches: 7. Incomplete CDR3 DNA: TGTGCCAGCAGCTCTCAGGGGGTGAGAGAAAAA. Residues: CASSSQGVREK. The full CDR3 protein is CASSSQGVREKLFF.

This clone was counted at least ten times. The read terminates 3 residues ahead of where the CDR3 ends, so the germline J gene completes it. V usage is TRBV29-1 and J usage is TRBJ2-1, with 8 positions matching TRBD2. The CDR3 is 15 residues long. In germline, CDR1 is SQVTM, CDR2 ANQGSEA. The junction had 9 bases not matched to a gene; V was cut back by 0 bases and J by 8 bases. The part of the CDR3 DNA that was read is TGCAGCGTTGAAGATTACAGCGGGAGCCCCGATGAG. It translates to CSVEDYSGSPDE. The full CDR3 sequence reads CSVEDYSGSPDEQFF.

This clone was observed many times. With the read ending 3 residues before the CDR3 end, the germline J gene is used to fill in that end. The rearrangement joins TRBV29-1 to TRBJ2-4; 7 bases are shared with TRBD1. J was trimmed by 3 bases and V by 2 bases; bases with no gene match: 1. The germline V gene encodes CDR1 SQVTM and CDR2 ANQGSEA. CDR3 length equals 13 residues. CDR3 in amino acids: CSVERQGKNIQYF. CDR3 DNA (partial): TGCAGCGTTGAAAGACAGGGCAAAAACATT.

This clone showed up many times. The DNA ends 3 residues before the CDR3 does, and the rest of the CDR3 is filled in from the germline J gene. The chain uses TRBV19 and TRBJ2-1; 12 nucleotides line up with TRBD2. Losses at the gene ends were 11 bases for V and 3 bases for J; bases not matched to a gene: 8. Germline V CDR1 and CDR2: LNHDA, SQIVND (reference sequence). The CDR3 has 15 residues. The CDR3 here is CACKRTSGNYNEQFF. The sequenced part of the CDR3 DNA is TGTGCCTGTAAGAGGACTAGCGGGAACTACAATGAG.

This clone was counted many times. The read is 3 residues too short to cover the CDR3 end, so that end is filled in from the germline J gene. J is TRBJ2-7 and V is TRBV5-6; D gene uncertain. Germline loops: CDR1 SGHDT, CDR2 YYEEEE. V shed 3 bases and J shed 0 bases, with 10 bases lying between them. The CDR3 runs to 14 residues. CDR3 protein: CASSSPTASYEQYF. The CDR3 bases that were read are TGTGCCAGCAGCTCTCCCACAGCCTCCTACGAG.

This clone was recorded many times. The observed sequence ends 3 residues before the CDR3 terminus, with the missing tail filled in from the germline J gene. V and J are TRBV18 and TRBJ1-1, with TRBD1 identical over 10 bases. V lost 4 bases and J lost 5; bases outside the gene matches: 7. The germline CDR1 and CDR2 sequences are KGHSH and LQKENI. This CDR3 is built from 15 residues. CDR3 amino acids: CASSRDRGSETEAFF. CDR3 bases read: TGTGCCAGCTCACGGGACAGGGGTTCGGAGACTGAA.

This clone was seen repeatedly, ten times or more. The CDR3 extends 3 residues past the end of the read, so its final part is completed from the germline J gene. J is TRBJ1-2 and V is TRBV18; D possibly corresponds to TRBD1 (6 bases). V was trimmed by 5 bases and J by 6 bases, leaving 13 bases between them. Germline V gene sequence: CDR1 KGHSH, CDR2 LQKENI. This CDR3 has 13 amino acids. Partial CDR3 DNA: TGTGCCAGCTCAGAACGAAGGACAGATGGC. Translated, it gives CASSERRTDG. The entire CDR3 protein reads CASSERRTDGYTF.

This clone came up many times. The read ends 3 residues early relative to the CDR3; the germline J gene fills the gap. The chain links TRBV7-2 to TRBJ2-1; 9 bases align to TRBD1. Germline loops: CDR1 SGHTA, CDR2 FQGNSA. CDR3 length: 15 residues. The V and J ends lost 6 bases and 4 bases, in that order; junction bases with no gene match: 7. Incomplete CDR3 DNA: TGTGCCAGCAGAAAGACAGGGGGAGGATACAATGAG. Protein product: CASRKTGGGYNE. The whole CDR3 sequence is CASRKTGGGYNEQFF.

This clone was counted ten times or more. The read is 3 residues too short to cover the CDR3 end, so that end is filled in from the germline J gene. The chain links TRBV5-6 to TRBJ1-2; D not resolved. The CDR3 covers 11 residues. Germline assignment: CDR1 SGHDT and CDR2 YYEEEE. CDR3 DNA (partial): TGTGCCAGCAGCAGCCGATCCATC. Protein sequence: CASSSRSI. The whole CDR3 region reads CASSSRSIYTF.

The table lists this clone with many counts. The read ends 3 residues shy of where the CDR3 ends; the end is completed using the germline J gene. This rearrangement joins TRBV14 to TRBJ2-3; 14 nucleotides match TRBD2. The germline V gene has CDR1 SGHDN and CDR2 FVKESK. V was clipped by 5 bases and J by 4 bases; unmatched bases: 5. The CDR3 covers 16 residues. The sequenced CDR3 bases are TGTGCCAGCAGCTCCTGGACTAGCGGGAGGCCAGATACG. Translated, it gives CASSSWTSGRPDT. The complete CDR3 sequence is CASSSWTSGRPDTQYF.

This clone was counted at least ten times. The observed sequence ends 3 residues before the CDR3 terminus, with the missing tail filled in from the germline J gene. The V call is TRBV7-2, the J call TRBJ2-7, with D unclear. The CDR3 is 15 residues long. The V and J ends lost 1 base and 2 bases respectively, with 12 bases between them. Germline-derived CDR1 and CDR2 are SGHTA and FQGNSA. The CDR3 sequence: CASSLVSGLAYEQYF. Partial CDR3 DNA: TGTGCCAGCAGCTTAGTGTCCGGGTTGGCCTACGAG.

This clone was seen repeatedly, ten times or more. The read ends 3 residues early relative to the CDR3; the germline J gene fills the gap. The chain carries TRBV9 and TRBJ2-3; D unresolved. There are 14 residues in the CDR3. CDR1 and CDR2 (germline): SGDLS, YYNGEE. With 2 bases removed from V and 2 bases from J, the gap between germline ends came to 9 bases. The CDR3 reads CASSVSVSTDTQYF. The sequenced CDR3 bases are TGTGCCAGCAGCGTCTCCGTTTCCACAGATACG.

This clone was recorded many times. The read terminates 3 residues before the CDR3 end, so the remaining end is supplied by the germline J gene. This sequence joins TRBV20-1 and TRBJ2-1, with 9 bases that match TRBD2. CDR1 is DFQATT, CDR2 SNEGSKA, per germline (reference sequence). The V segment lost 0 bases and the J segment 0 bases; nucleotides outside the gene matches: 15. The CDR3 is 20 residues long. Here the CDR3 reads CSARDLLSSGRTSSYNEQFF. CDR3 bases read: TGCAGTGCTAGAGATCTCTTAAGCAGCGGGAGGACCAGCTCCTACAATGAG.

This clone was recorded at least ten times. The read terminates 3 residues before the CDR3 end, so the remaining end is supplied by the germline J gene. The chain employs TRBV5-6 and TRBJ2-5, with D maybe TRBD1 (6 bases). The CDR3 consists of 15 residues. V dropped 0 bases and J dropped 2 bases, with 11 bases sitting between them. CDR1 is SGHDT and CDR2 is YYEEEE in the germline V gene. CDR3 DNA, as far as it was read: TGTGCCAGCAGCTTGGTGTTGCAGGGGCAAGAGACC. Translated, it gives CASSLVLQGQET. The CDR3 in its entirety is CASSLVLQGQETQYF. Full variable domain (outside the CDR3, taken from reference TRBV5-6 and TRBJ2-5): DAGVTQSPTHLIKTRGQQVTLRCSPKSGHDTVSWYQQALGQGPQFIFQYYEEEERQRGNFPDRFSGHQFPNYSSELNVNALLLGDSALYLCASSLVLQGQETQYFGPGTRLLVL.

The sample holds many counts of this clone. Read coverage stops 3 residues before the CDR3 terminus; the germline J gene supplies the remainder. The gene calls are TRBV28 and TRBJ2-7, with TRBD2 as a possible D gene (5 bases). Germline values: CDR1 MDHEN, CDR2 SYDVKM. Trimming took 6 bases from V and 3 from J, leaving 12 bases between them. The CDR3 spans 13 residues. Incomplete CDR3 DNA: TGTGCCAGCAGACCAGGACTCCTCTACGAG. Amino acids: CASRPGLLYE. The CDR3, in full, reads CASRPGLLYEQYF.

This clone came up many times. The DNA ends 3 residues before the CDR3 does, and the rest of the CDR3 is filled in from the germline J gene. The chain combines TRBV2 with TRBJ1-2; 10 bases are shared with TRBD1. Germline V gives CDR1 SNHLY, CDR2 FYNNEI. The CDR3 has 14 residues. After removal of 5 bases from V and 2 bases from J, the junction contained 2 bases not matched to a gene. The CDR3 DNA, read in part, is TGTGCCAGCAGTTCGGACAGGGGGAACTATGGC. It codes for CASSSDRGNYG. The complete CDR3 reads CASSSDRGNYGYTF.

This clone was picked up many times. The CDR3 end lies 3 residues beyond the end of the read and is filled in from the germline J gene. The V call is TRBV4-2, the J call TRBJ2-6, with 7 bases lining up with TRBD1. Germline V gives CDR1 LGHNA, CDR2 YNFKEQ. This CDR3 has 16 residues. The V and J ends lost 6 bases and 4 bases, in that order; junction bases with no gene match: 9. The chain's CDR3 is CASSFDRARGANVLTF. The CDR3 DNA, read in part, is TGTGCCAGCAGTTTCGACAGGGCGAGAGGGGCCAACGTC.

The table lists this clone with many counts. The CDR3 goes on 3 residues after the read ends, and that part is filled in from the germline J gene. The rearrangement links TRBV20-1 to TRBJ1-1, with D unclear. Germline V gene data show CDR1 as DFQATT and CDR2 as SNEGSKA (reference sequence). V shed 0 bases and J shed 7 bases, with 9 bases lying between them. The CDR3 length is 12 residues. The covered CDR3 bases are TGCAGTGCTAGAGACAGGCTTCTTGAA. This codes for CSARDRLLE. In full, the CDR3 reads CSARDRLLEAFF.